What follows are 24 T cell receptor beta chains derived from one specimen sequenced in a study of cytotoxic CD8 clonotypes in ibrutinib-treated CLL. Only in-frame clones appear in the TCRdb table, and some are missing; sequencing was by immunoSEQ multiplex PCR. The sample includes 50,000 to 70,000 clones, roughly 54% of them seen just once. The sample consisted of PBMCs, taken at disease progression, from a patient treated with ibrutinib. The receptors come from a human donor with chronic lymphocytic leukemia.

This clone was seen a few times. The rearrangement links TRBV6-6 to TRBJ2-3, with 8 bases lining up with TRBD2. V dropped 3 bases and J dropped 4; count of bases not matched to a gene: 9. Germline V gene data show CDR1 as MNHNY and CDR2 as SVGAGI (reference sequence). The CDR3 contains 16 residues. The CDR3 bases are TGTGCCAGCAGTTATTCTGCGGGGGGTGGCGCAGATACGCAGTATTTT. This sequence encodes CASSYSAGGGADTQYF.

CDR3 sequence (DNA): TGTGCCAGCAGCTTAGAGAGGACAGGAGGTCCCCAGCATTTT. It is translated as CASSLERTGGPQHF. The chain recombines TRBV7-2 with TRBJ1-5, with 7 nucleotides matching TRBD1. Losses at the gene ends were 1 base for V and 10 bases for J; bases not matched to a gene: 7. The length of the CDR3 is 14 residues. CDR1 and CDR2 from the germline V gene are SGHTA and FQGNSA.

The chain joins TRBV27 to TRBJ2-3; 7 bases agree with TRBD1. Germline trimming cut 2 bases from V and 5 bases from J; bases unmatched to any gene: 4. The CDR3 is 14 residues long. Germline CDR1 is MNHEY and CDR2 is SMNVEV (reference sequence). CDR3 region: CASSLAQGVDTQYF. DNA of the CDR3: TGTGCCAGCAGTTTAGCCCAGGGGGTAGATACGCAGTATTTT.

The chain links TRBV4-2 to TRBJ2-1; 8 bases fit TRBD2. From germline, CDR1 is LGHNA and CDR2 YNFKEQ. The J segment lost 1 base and the V segment lost 3 bases, leaving 8 bases of the junction unmatched. This CDR3 is built from 17 residues. CDR3 in DNA: TGTGCCAGCAGCCATGCTCTTGCGGGAGGTTCCTACAATGAGCAGTTCTTC. It encodes CASSHALAGGSYNEQFF.

CDR3 sequence: CAWSVQLRGYTF. The CDR3 DNA reads as TGTGCCTGGAGTGTGCAATTGAGGGGCTACACCTTC. The V gene is TRBV30, the J gene TRBJ1-2; D uncertain. The CDR3 contains 12 residues. Trimming stripped 0 bases from V and 8 bases from J, with 10 bases between. Looked up from germline, CDR1 is GTSNPN and CDR2 is SVGIG (reference sequence).

In this sample, this clone turned up a few times. The chain links TRBV5-1 to TRBJ1-5; unclear D gene. V was pared by 0 bases and J by 4 bases, with 8 bases between. This CDR3 comprises 14 residues. The germline V gene encodes CDR1 SGHRS and CDR2 YFSETQ. CDR3 protein: CASSLDAGNQPQHF. The CDR3, as DNA: TGCGCCAGCAGCTTGGATGCAGGAAATCAGCCCCAGCATTTT.

This clone was observed a single time. This chain connects TRBV10-3 to TRBJ2-1; 8 bases fit TRBD1. J was trimmed by 0 bases and V by 5 bases; bases with no gene match: 3. Germline V gene data show CDR1 as ENHRY and CDR2 as SYGVKD. CDR3 length: 15 residues. The CDR3 nucleotides read TGTGCCATCAGTCAGGGGGCTAACTCCTACAATGAGCAGTTCTTC. Translation gives CAISQGANSYNEQFF.

The V and J genes are TRBV7-2 and TRBJ2-5; D call uncertain. Germline assignment: CDR1 SGHTA and CDR2 FQGNSA. The length of the CDR3 is 12 residues. The germline V and J ends were trimmed by 5 bases and 5 bases, with 9 bases remaining between them. CDR3 region: CASSPSRETQYF. DNA of the CDR3: TGTGCCAGCAGCCCATCACGGGAGACCCAGTACTTC.

This chain links TRBV7-8 with TRBJ1-1, with D unresolved. V was clipped by 2 bases and J by 4 bases, with 11 bases between them. Per germline, CDR1 SGHVS and CDR2 FQNEAQ. The CDR3 runs 14 residues. This chain's CDR3 is CASSLSTGITEAFF. Written as DNA, the CDR3 is TGTGCCAGCAGCTTAAGTACGGGTATCACTGAAGCTTTCTTT.

The chain has TRBV7-8 and TRBJ1-3; no definite D call. CDR3 size: 14 residues. V shed 2 bases and J shed 0 bases, with 5 bases lying between them. CDR1 is SGHVS and CDR2 is FQNEAQ in the germline V gene. CDR3 protein: CASSLSSSGNTIYF. DNA for the CDR3: TGTGCCAGCAGCTTATCCAGCTCTGGAAACACCATATATTTT.

This clone appeared a single time. The chain employs TRBV18 and TRBJ1-2; 12 bases fit TRBD1. The CDR3 has 15 residues. Germline-derived CDR1 and CDR2 are KGHSH and LQKENI. V was pared by 3 bases and J by 6 bases, with 5 bases of the junction left unmatched. The CDR3 nucleotides are TGTGCCAGCTCACCCGGGACAGGGGGCATCCATGGCTACACCTTC. It is translated as CASSPGTGGIHGYTF.

The CDR3 coding sequence is TGTGCCAGCAGCTTGTCCGCCACAGATACGCAGTATTTT. As protein: CASSLSATDTQYF. The chain is built from TRBV11-3 and TRBJ2-3; D not resolved. The V and J ends lost 3 bases and 2 bases respectively, with 6 bases between them. This CDR3 is built from 13 residues. Germline loops: CDR1 SGHNT, CDR2 YENEEA.

This clone showed up just a few times. The V call is TRBV20-1, the J call TRBJ2-4; D not certain. Trimming shortened V by 3 bases and J by 8 bases, and 8 bases separated the two germline ends. The CDR3 is made up of 11 amino acids. Germline CDR1 DFQATT, CDR2 SNEGSKA (reference sequence). CDR3 region: CSARGSDIQYF. The CDR3 nucleotides read TGCAGTGCTAGGGGCTCGGACATTCAGTACTTC.

The rearrangement uses TRBV19 and TRBJ1-2, with D tentatively TRBD1 (6 bases). Trimming cost V 3 bases and J 4 bases, with 12 bases left between them. The CDR3 has 14 amino acids. Germline lookup yields CDR1 LNHDA and CDR2 SQIVND (reference sequence). The CDR3 sequence is CASSIDRRGYGYTF. CDR3 sequence (DNA): TGTGCCAGTAGTATCGACAGGAGGGGCTATGGCTACACCTTC.

In its sample, this clone was seen once. The gene calls are TRBV28 and TRBJ1-5; 7 positions match TRBD1. V lost 6 bases, J lost 6 bases, and 17 bases stayed unmatched. The CDR3 sequence is 17 residues long. Germline V gives CDR1 MDHEN, CDR2 SYDVKM. This chain's CDR3 is CASRLFSGGTGIQPQHF. The CDR3, as DNA: TGTGCCAGCAGGCTCTTCTCAGGGGGGACGGGGATTCAGCCCCAGCATTTT.

In DNA, the CDR3 is TGTGCCAGCAGCTTGGGGACTAGCGGGAGTGATACGCAGTATTTT. Translation gives CASSLGTSGSDTQYF. V and J are TRBV5-7 and TRBJ2-3; 13 bases align to TRBD2. TRBV5-7 is flagged as an ORF with uncertain function. Unmatched junction bases numbered 1, after V lost 0 bases and J lost 6 bases. This CDR3 spans 15 amino acids.

V is TRBV2 and J is TRBJ1-1; D is ambiguous. Germline V lookup: CDR1 SNHLY, CDR2 FYNNEI. The CDR3 spans 14 residues. Trimming removed 5 bases from V and 1 base from J, with 11 bases in between. The CDR3 DNA reads as TGTGCCAGCAGTCTGGACTCGCGGAACACTGAAGCTTTCTTT. It yields the protein CASSLDSRNTEAFF.

V gene TRBV10-3 combines with J gene TRBJ2-3; D gene uncertain. CDR3 length: 13 residues. Deletions cut 10 bases from V and 0 bases from J, with 11 bases between. Germline lookup yields CDR1 ENHRY and CDR2 SYGVKD. The CDR3 region has the DNA TGTGCCACCTGGCCCGACAGCACAGATACGCAGTATTTT. It specifies CATWPDSTDTQYF.

The chain combines TRBV19 with TRBJ2-7; perhaps TRBD2 as D (5 bases). This CDR3 is built from 15 residues. CDR1 and CDR2 (germline): LNHDA, SQIVND (reference sequence). The V end lost 3 bases, the J end lost 2 bases, and 14 bases lay between the germline ends. In nucleotides, the CDR3 is TGTGCCAGTAGTATGGAGGCCAGCTCGACCTACGAGCAGTACTTC. It codes for CASSMEASSTYEQYF.

The chain uses TRBV28 and TRBJ1-2, with D perhaps TRBD1 (6 bases). The CDR3 consists of 13 residues. Trimming removed 3 bases at V and 7 bases at J, with 12 bases between. Germline CDR1 and CDR2: MDHEN and SYDVKM. The CDR3 bases are TGTGCCAGCAGTTTCGGGGGGCCGAGTGGCTACACCTTC. This encodes CASSFGGPSGYTF.

The chain has TRBV9 and TRBJ1-6; D uncertain. Trimming cost V 2 bases and J 2 bases, with 11 bases left between them. Germline V gives CDR1 SGDLS, CDR2 YYNGEE. The CDR3 runs to 16 residues. DNA for the CDR3: TGTGCCAGCAGCGTCGACCCTGGGGCCTATAATTCACCCCTCCACTTT. Translating it yields CASSVDPGAYNSPLHF.

This chain connects TRBV5-1 to TRBJ1-2, with 7 bases aligning to TRBD1. The CDR3 is 16 residues long. Germline assignment: CDR1 SGHRS and CDR2 YFSETQ. V trimming: 2 bases; J trimming: 4 bases; junction bases outside the gene matches: 11. CDR3: CASSLLGAAGGYGYTF. The CDR3 DNA follows: TGCGCCAGCAGCTTACTGGGAGCGGCAGGGGGCTATGGCTACACCTTC.

V usage is TRBV4-1 and J usage is TRBJ1-5; D is possibly TRBD1 (5 bases). V lost 4 bases, J lost 6 bases, and 19 bases lay in between. The CDR3 consists of 16 residues. From germline, CDR1 is MGHRA and CDR2 YSYEKL. This CDR3 is CASSLYSGTGGQPQHF. The CDR3 nucleotides read TGCGCCAGCAGCCTGTACTCCGGGACGGGAGGTCAGCCCCAGCATTTT.

This clone was found a few times. The CDR3, as DNA: TGTGCCAGCAGCCCCGTGGGAGGTGATCAGCCCCAGCATTTT. It translates to CASSPVGGDQPQHF. The chain links TRBV9 to TRBJ1-5; no clear D gene. Germline assignment: CDR1 SGDLS and CDR2 YYNGEE. The CDR3 loop spans 14 amino acids. Trimming took 4 bases from V and 5 from J, leaving 13 bases between them.